Shown below are 8 T cell receptor beta chains from a single sample sequenced in a study of CD8 T cells in ankylosing spondylitis. Their antigens remain unidentified. Study observations and caveats: Ankylosing spondylitis blood seemed to carry a telltale TCR beta motif made of several highly homologous variants.

TCRdb reprocessed the 5' RACE reads with MiXCR, giving one entry per CDR3 protein. The sample lists more than 600,000 distinct CDR3 sequences, roughly 19% occurring once. Material for sequencing was blood, either unsorted or a sorted T cell fraction (not recorded which). These receptors originate from a male donor with ankylosing spondylitis.

This clonotype was counted only a few times. A read error may account for a junction end that differs from germline. The J gene is TRBJ2-1, the V gene TRBV29-1; 10 bases align to TRBD2. Germline lookup yields CDR1 SQVTM and CDR2 ANQGSEA. The CDR3 runs 14 residues. The DNA for the CDR3 is TGCAGCGGGGTACTAGCGGGATCCTTCAATGAGCAGTTCTTC. It encodes CSGVLAGSFNEQFF.

This chain connects TRBV5-1 to TRBJ2-5, with 11 nucleotides matching TRBD1. The V gene end was trimmed by 4 bases and the J gene end by 6 bases; junction bases not matched to a gene: 5. This CDR3 comprises 14 residues. The germline CDR1 and CDR2 sequences are SGHRS and YFSETQ. CDR3 loop: CASSPDRGRQTQYF. CDR3 DNA: TGCGCCAGCAGCCCGGACAGGGGGCGTCAGACCCAGTACTTC.

The rearrangement uses TRBV5-1 and TRBJ2-1; no reliable D call. The ends were cut back, 3 bases at V and 8 bases at J, with 15 bases in the middle. CDR1 and CDR2 (germline): SGHRS, YFSETQ. The CDR3 spans 14 residues. The CDR3 reads CASSSGPPVDEQFF. The CDR3, as DNA: TGCGCCAGCAGCTCCGGGCCCCCCGTCGATGAGCAGTTCTTC.

The chain is built from TRBV12-3 or TRBV12-4 and TRBJ1-2; D unresolved. V was clipped by 5 bases and J by 8 bases, with 15 bases between them. This CDR3 region has 13 residues. CDR3 in DNA: TGTGCCAGCAGTCCACTTTGGTCGGGCGGCTACACCTTC. Translated: CASSPLWSGGYTF.

V usage is TRBV12-3 or TRBV12-4 and J usage is TRBJ2-7, with 10 bases aligning to TRBD1. With V trimmed by 5 bases and J by 7 bases, 11 bases remained unmatched. The CDR3 spans 15 residues. The CDR3 DNA follows: TGTGCCAGCAGTAGACAGGGGGCGTTTTCAGGGGAGCAGTACTTC. Amino acids: CASSRQGAFSGEQYF.

This clonotype was counted only a few times. DNA of the CDR3: TGTGCCACCAAAAATAGCGGGGGGGCAGGTAATGAGCAGTTCTTC. Its translation: CATKNSGGAGNEQFF. This chain joins TRBV10-3 and TRBJ2-1, with 11 bases identical to TRBD2. This CDR3 spans 15 amino acids. Looked up from germline, CDR1 is ENHRY and CDR2 is SYGVKD. The ends lost 10 bases at V and 7 bases at J; junction bases unmatched: 12.

The chain joins TRBV29-1 to TRBJ1-2, with 7 bases matching TRBD1. V lost 6 bases, J lost 4 bases, and 11 bases stayed unmatched. Germline lookup yields CDR1 SQVTM and CDR2 ANQGSEA. CDR3 length: 14 residues. The CDR3 is CSVYIQGSAYGYTF. As DNA, the CDR3 is TGCAGCGTATATATACAGGGGTCTGCCTATGGCTACACCTTC.

The CDR3 DNA reads TGTGCCAGCAGCCAAGATCGTAGGGGAAAGCAGTACTTC. Residues: CASSQDRRGKQYF. V is TRBV14 and J is TRBJ2-7, with a possible D match to TRBD1 (5 bases). The germline CDR1 and CDR2 sequences are SGHDN and FVKESK. Trimming pared 0 bases from V and 8 bases from J, leaving 11 bases between. The CDR3 is made up of 13 amino acids.